The source of this TCR beta chain is a study of chemoradiotherapy in HPV16-positive cancers. Study as a whole: Candidate HPV-specific T-cell clones and common TCR motifs came from functional assays in two HPV16-positive patients. Regarding the study as a whole: For HPV16-positive patients, expanding HPV-responsive T cells associated with longer recurrence-free survival. The functional HPV-specific definition rests on just a couple of HPV16-positive patients. During treatment, candidate HPV-specific clones and E7-related motifs expanded in tumor.

For this clone: What it recognizes is unknown.

This table comes from immunoSEQ multiplex PCR, and its TCRdb copy is limited to in-frame clones, with some not included. The sample has 7,000 to 10,000 clones, roughly 85% seen once; the top ten hold approximately 3.3%. This specimen consisted of tumor tissue, obtained from a patient who underwent chemoradiotherapy. This sequence originates from a human donor with HPV-associated anogenital cancer.

The CDR3 protein is CACTWGANQPQHF. In nucleotides, the CDR3 is TGTGCCTGTACATGGGGGGCAAATCAGCCCCAGCATTTT. The rearrangement links TRBV30 to TRBJ1-5; perhaps TRBD1 as D (6 bases). V dropped 6 bases and J dropped 4 bases, with 13 bases sitting between them. The germline gives CDR1 GTSNPN, CDR2 SVGIG (reference sequence). CDR3 length equals 13 residues.